These T cell receptor beta chains were read from a single sample in a study. In TCRdb, the 5' RACE reads were re-called with MiXCR into one record per CDR3 protein. The data show about 12,000 distinct CDR3 sequences, about a quarter seen once. The sequenced material came from naive CD4+ T cells sorted from blood. These receptors were taken from a female donor with breast cancer. Both conserved end residues are part of each CDR3. Each record gives: V gene, D gene, clone size, J gene, CDR3 protein, CDR3 DNA. The D gene is left open where the match is weak. Clone size appears in some rows only: once, few, many, or a class for an expanded clone.

TRBV5-1	TRBD1	few	TRBJ1-1	CASRYRGLGTEAFF	TGCGCCAGCAGATACAGGGGGCTGGGCACTGAAGCTTTCTTT
TRBV20-1	NA	medium-sized	TRBJ2-7	CSARDPAEGSYEQYF	TGCAGTGCTAGAGATCCAGCCGAGGGGTCCTACGAGCAGTACTTC
TRBV4-1	TRBD2	few	TRBJ2-1	CASSPRGLAGFGSAYNEQFF	TGCGCCAGCAGCCCCCGGGGACTAGCGGGATTTGGTAGCGCCTACAATGAGCAGTTCTTC
TRBV6-6	NA	NA	TRBJ1-6	CASSYSLGVRGDSPLHF	TGTGCCAGCAGTTACTCCCTGGGTGTCAGGGGTGATTCACCCCTCCACTTT
TRBV7-3	NA	NA	TRBJ2-2	CASSLMVGRGDTGELFF	TGTGCCAGCAGCTTAATGGTTGGCAGGGGTGACACCGGGGAGCTGTTTTTT
TRBV5-1	TRBD1	medium-sized	TRBJ1-1	CASSPSGAGGTEAFF	TGCGCCAGCAGTCCCTCTGGGGCAGGGGGCACTGAAGCTTTCTTT
TRBV18	NA	NA	TRBJ2-7	CASSPPSYEQYF	TGTGCCAGCTCACCACCCTCCTACGAGCAGTACTTC
TRBV4-2	TRBD2	medium-sized	TRBJ2-1	CASSSSTSALSYNEQFF	TGTGCCAGCAGCTCCTCGACTAGCGCCCTATCCTACAATGAGCAGTTCTTC
TRBV6-5	TRBD2	large	TRBJ2-1	CASSLSGSSYNEQFF	TGTGCCAGCAGTCTTAGCGGGAGCTCCTACAATGAGCAGTTCTTC
TRBV2	NA	many	TRBJ2-1	CASSSNRVEATNEQFF	TGTGCCAGCAGTTCAAACAGGGTGGAGGCGACTAATGAGCAGTTCTTC
TRBV5-1	TRBD1	NA	TRBJ1-1	CASSTGQLHVNTEAFF	TGCGCCAGCAGCACGGGACAGCTTCACGTGAACACTGAAGCTTTCTTT
TRBV25-1	TRBD1	NA	TRBJ1-4	CASSKTRDRGHEKLFF	TGTGCCAGCAGTAAAACCCGGGACAGGGGGCATGAAAAACTGTTTTTT
TRBV7-9	NA	NA	TRBJ2-7	CASSLEYRSYEQYF	TGTGCCAGCAGCTTAGAGTACAGATCCTACGAGCAGTACTTC
TRBV7-6	NA	many	TRBJ1-5	CASPRGPGYQPQHF	TGTGCCAGCCCACGGGGCCCAGGCTATCAGCCCCAGCATTTT
TRBV4-1	NA	medium-sized	TRBJ2-3	CASSQDLSDTQYF	TGCGCCAGCAGCCAAGATCTATCGGATACGCAGTATTTT
TRBV30	TRBD1	many	TRBJ1-2	CALKTGGDYGYTF	TGTGCCTTGAAGACAGGGGGAGACTATGGCTACACCTTC
TRBV6-6	NA	many	TRBJ2-1	CASSYRGGADPYNEQFF	TGTGCCAGCAGTTACAGGGGGGGGGCAGATCCCTACAATGAGCAGTTCTTC
TRBV6-6	TRBD2	NA	TRBJ2-3	CASSQTSGRGNTRYF	TGTGCCAGCAGCCAGACTAGCGGGAGGGGGAATACGCGGTATTTT
TRBV7-2	NA	NA	TRBJ2-7	CASSPWHRCEQYF	TGTGCCAGCAGCCCCTGGCACCGGTGCGAGCAGTACTTC
TRBV2	TRBD2	many	TRBJ2-1	CASTSGPYNEQFF	TGTGCCAGCACTAGCGGACCCTACAATGAGCAGTTCTTC
TRBV9	TRBD1	many	TRBJ2-7	CASSVGGTGDYEQYF	TGTGCCAGCAGCGTAGGCGGGACAGGGGACTACGAGCAGTACTTC
TRBV20-1	NA	many	TRBJ2-7	CSARVGGSHYEQYF	TGCAGTGCTAGGGTGGGCGGATCCCACTACGAGCAGTACTTC
TRBV20-1	NA	few	TRBJ2-5	CSARVPLLETQYF	TGCAGTGCCAGGGTACCGCTACTAGAGACCCAGTACTTC
TRBV7-9	NA	once	TRBJ2-2	CASRFSGGRARSGELFF	TGTGCCAGCAGATTCTCTGGCGGTCGGGCACGTTCCGGGGAGCTGTTTTTT
TRBV5-1	NA	NA	TRBJ1-1	CAGTPTGGMNTEAFF	TGCGCCGGCACCCCGACAGGAGGGATGAACACTGAGGCTTTCTTT
TRBV25-1	NA	NA	TRBJ1-2	CASSGGAPGYGYTF	TGTGCCAGCAGTGGAGGGGCCCCTGGCTATGGCTACACCTTC
TRBV15	NA	few	TRBJ2-3	CATSRQRGGGTDTQYF	TGTGCCACCAGCAGGCAACGAGGTGGCGGCACAGATACGCAGTATTTT
TRBV3-1	NA	many	TRBJ1-1	CASSRSENTEAFF	TGTGCCAGCAGCCGTTCGGAGAACACTGAAGCTTTCTTT
TRBV7-6	NA	NA	TRBJ2-6	CASSPDAVGRANVLTF	TGTGCCAGCAGCCCCGACGCGGTTGGTCGGGCCAACGTCCTGACTTTC
TRBV14	NA	medium-sized	TRBJ1-3	CASSHAGSTIYF	TGTGCCAGCAGCCACGCAGGGAGCACCATATATTTT
TRBV5-4	TRBD2	few	TRBJ2-1	CASSLGASGSHYNEQFF	TGTGCCAGCAGCTTGGGGGCTAGCGGGAGTCATTACAATGAGCAGTTCTTC
TRBV20-1	TRBD1	many	TRBJ1-1	CSARKGQGHTEAFF	TGCAGTGCTAGAAAGGGACAGGGGCACACTGAAGCTTTCTTT
TRBV6-5	NA	many	TRBJ2-2	CASSYSLGGGAGELFF	TGTGCCAGCAGTTACAGTTTGGGGGGGGGCGCCGGGGAGCTGTTTTTT
TRBV28	NA	NA	TRBJ1-5	CASSLGLGGAASNQPQHF	TGTGCCAGCAGCCTTGGCCTCGGAGGGGCTGCTAGCAATCAGCCCCAGCATTTT
TRBV4-1	TRBD1	many	TRBJ1-1	CASSHSPVPGQGQNTEAFF	TGCGCCAGCAGCCACTCCCCCGTCCCGGGACAGGGGCAGAACACTGAAGCTTTCTTT
TRBV7-2	NA	NA	TRBJ2-7	CASSFYHEQHF	TGTGCCAGCAGCTTTTACCACGAGCAGCACTTC
TRBV6-6	TRBD1	NA	TRBJ1-1	CASRIGQGAAEAFF	TGTGCCAGCAGAATCGGACAGGGGGCAGCTGAAGCTTTCTTT
TRBV5-1	NA	medium-sized	TRBJ1-1	CASSSTGNTEAFF	TGCGCCAGCAGCTCGACAGGGAACACTGAAGCTTTCTTT
TRBV29-1	TRBD1	NA	TRBJ2-7	CSVDPTGVDEQYF	TGCAGCGTCGACCCCACAGGGGTTGACGAGCAGTACTTC
TRBV25-1	NA	few	TRBJ1-1	CASSRTETGLTEAFF	TGTGCCAGCAGCCGGACAGAAACGGGGCTCACTGAAGCTTTCTTT
TRBV5-6	NA	few	TRBJ1-5	CASSFGGGQRNQPQHF	TGTGCCAGCAGCTTCGGCGGGGGCCAAAGAAATCAGCCCCAGCATTTT
TRBV4-1	TRBD1	medium-sized	TRBJ1-1	CASSPSGTGIGGTEAFF	TGCGCCAGCAGCCCTTCCGGGACAGGGATCGGTGGCACTGAAGCTTTCTTT
TRBV5-1	NA	many	TRBJ1-3	CASSYAGDSSGNTIYF	TGCGCCAGCAGCTATGCGGGTGACTCTTCTGGAAACACCATATATTTT
TRBV9	TRBD2	medium-sized	TRBJ2-3	CASSTSTSEITDTQYF	TGTGCCAGCAGCACTTCGACTAGCGAGATCACAGATACGCAGTATTTT